The present T cell receptor (beta chain) was sequenced within a study of vaccination effects on CD4 cells after COVID-19. Clones were read by immunoSEQ multiplex PCR, and TCRdb kept only the in-frame ones, dropping some. The sample has over 50,000 clones, roughly 76% seen once; the top ten hold roughly 2.7%. The study, taken as a whole, reports: Few convalescent patients, and no early post-infection timepoints, were available to the study.

A word on this clone: Its antigen is unidentified.

J gave up 2 bases and V 10 bases, and 6 bases lay outside the gene matches. CDR1 MNHEY and CDR2 SVGAGI come from the germline V gene. This CDR3 has 13 residues. Expansion with viral peptide pools was applied to antigen-specific CD4+ T cells by the ViraFEST assay prior to sequencing. Between days 9 and 10 of culture, CD4+ T cells were separated out. Having tested negative for nucleocapsid antibodies, the vaccine recipients showed no prior SARS-CoV-2 infection. Culturing of 2 million to 2.5 million PBMC per well took place with roughly 10 IU/ml IL-2 and around 10 ug/ml peptides. On days 3 and 7, fresh IL-2 medium replaced half the medium.

V gene TRBV6-5 combines with J gene TRBJ2-3, with TRBD1 matching over 7 bases. The sequence derives from a human donor who received a COVID-19 vaccine. The sample consisted of CD4+ T cells from PBMCs cultured with HCoV-229E spike peptides, taken before COVID-19 vaccination. CDR3 sequence (DNA): TGTGCCATCCGGGACAGAAACACAGATACGCAGTATTTT. This codes for CAIRDRNTDTQYF.